A selection of T cell receptor beta chains follows, all from one sample in a study of T cell responses to AZD1222 COVID-19 vaccine. The protocol was immunoSEQ multiplex PCR, while the TCRdb copy is restricted to in-frame clones and leaves out a portion. The sample includes about 130,000 clones, approximately 90% seen only once; the top ten take 6.9%. Sample: peripheral blood, taken on day 0 of AZD1222 vaccination. The receptors shown here come from an adult in good health. The CDR3 runs from the conserved cysteine through the conserved F or W. The D gene is left open where the match is weak. Rows give clone size only sometimes, using once, few, many, or a class for an expanded clone.

j_call	clone_size	d_call	v_call	cdr3_nt	cdr3_aa
TRBJ1-5	-	-	TRBV2	TGTGCCAGCAGTCGACGGTATAGCAATCAGCCCCAGCATTTT	CASSRRYSNQPQHF
TRBJ2-3	-	TRBD2	TRBV6-2/TRBV6-3	TGTGCCAGCAGTTACTCCCGGGGGGGGGCCCGCACAGATACGCAGTATTTT	CASSYSRGGARTDTQYF
TRBJ2-1	-	-	TRBV7-9	TGTGCCAGCAGCCGCGGTGGGCCCTCCTACAATGAGCAGTTCTTC	CASSRGGPSYNEQFF
TRBJ1-2	-	-	TRBV28	TGTGCCAGCAGTCCCCACAGGGAACAGCCTTATGGCTACACCTTC	CASSPHREQPYGYTF
TRBJ2-1	-	-	TRBV5-6	TGTGCCAGCAGCTTGGAGGAGATTTATGAGCAGTTCTTC	CASSLEEIYEQFF
TRBJ2-5	-	-	TRBV6-4	TGTGCCAGCAGTGCGACCCTTGGAGAGACCCAGTACTTC	CASSATLGETQYF
TRBJ1-4	-	TRBD1	TRBV4-3	TGCGCCAGCAGCCACAGGGACAGGGAGGTTGAAAAACTGTTTTTT	CASSHRDREVEKLFF
TRBJ1-5	-	-	TRBV7-9	TGTGCCAGCAGCCCTACAGGTCCGGGCAATCAGCCCCAGCATTTT	CASSPTGPGNQPQHF
TRBJ2-7	once	-	TRBV4-1	TGCGCCAGCAGCCAACGATGGGCCAACTCCTACGAGCAGTACTTC	CASSQRWANSYEQYF
TRBJ2-5	-	-	TRBV5-6	TGTGCCAGCAGCCTGTGGTTGCGACGAGAGACCCAGTACTTC	CASSLWLRRETQYF
TRBJ2-7	-	-	TRBV9	TGTGCCAGCAGCGTAGGGCAGGGAACGGGCGAGCAGTACTTC	CASSVGQGTGEQYF
TRBJ2-4	-	-	TRBV2	TGTGCCAGCAGTGAAGTCGTCGGCAAAAACATTCAGTACTTC	CASSEVVGKNIQYF
TRBJ1-1	-	TRBD1	TRBV20-1	TGCAGTGCTAGTAGGGACAGGTTTTCCGCTTTCTTT	CSASRDRFSAFF
TRBJ1-3	-	TRBD1	TRBV18	TGTGCCAGCTCCTATCTCGGGACAGCCTCTGGAAACACCATATATTTT	CASSYLGTASGNTIYF
TRBJ2-7	once	TRBD2	TRBV5-6	TGTGCCAGCAGCAGACTAGCGGGGGGTACCTACGAGCAGTACTTC	CASSRLAGGTYEQYF
TRBJ2-3	few	TRBD2	TRBV2	TGTGCCAGCAGTGAGCGGGGGGCTGCGCAGTATTTT	CASSERGAAQYF
TRBJ2-5	-	TRBD1	TRBV6-5	TGTGCCAGCAGTTGGTTGGGGACAGAAGAGACCCAGTACTTC	CASSWLGTEETQYF
TRBJ2-2	-	-	TRBV9	TGTGCCAGCAGCGCCCGGTCCAGAGGGGCCGGGGAGCTGTTTTTT	CASSARSRGAGELFF
TRBJ2-3	-	-	TRBV7-9	TGTGCCAGCAGCAACACAGATACGCAGTATTTT	CASSNTDTQYF
TRBJ2-7	-	TRBD1	TRBV5-1	TGCGCCAGCTTCGAAAGGGACAGCCTATCCTACGAGCAGTACTTC	CASFERDSLSYEQYF
TRBJ1-2	-	-	TRBV12-3/TRBV12-4	TGTGCCAGCAGTTTACGGGGGAGCTATGGCTACACCTTC	CASSLRGSYGYTF
TRBJ2-4	once	-	TRBV4-3	TGCGCCAGCAGCCAAGGAGAAGGGGAGGCCAAAAACATTCAGTACTTC	CASSQGEGEAKNIQYF
TRBJ1-1	-	-	TRBV19	TGTGCCAGTTCTCCCTCAGGGACTTACGAAGCTTTCTTT	CASSPSGTYEAFF
TRBJ2-5	-	-	TRBV6-5	TGTGCCAGCAGTTACTCGATCGGGACTGGGGAGACCCAGTACTTC	CASSYSIGTGETQYF
TRBJ1-6	once	-	TRBV30	TGTGCCTGGAGTTCGAGTGGTAGTTCACCCCTCCACTTT	CAWSSSGSSPLHF
TRBJ1-1	-	TRBD1	TRBV2	TGTTCGCAGCAGGGGAGACAGGGCGGGGAAGCCATGCCTATGAACACTGAAGCTTTCTTT	CSQQGRQGGEAMPMNTEAFF
TRBJ1-2	-	TRBD1	TRBV7-3	TGTGCCAGCTCCCGACAGGGGGATTATGGCTACACCTTC	CASSRQGDYGYTF
TRBJ2-7	-	-	TRBV28	TGTGCCAGCAGTTTAGGGAGGGAGCAGTACTTC	CASSLGREQYF
TRBJ1-1	-	-	TRBV23-1	TGCGCCAGCAGTCCCGAAGGGGTGGCTTTACGGTGGGGTGAAGCTTTCTTT	CASSPEGVALRWGEAFF
TRBJ1-6	-	-	TRBV3-1/TRBV3-2	TGTGCCAGCAGCCAAGATCTCAGCCCCAATTCACCCCTCCACTTT	CASSQDLSPNSPLHF
TRBJ2-1	-	-	TRBV30	TGTGCCTGGAGAATCCCTGCAGGACCCTACAATGAGCAGTTCTTC	CAWRIPAGPYNEQFF
TRBJ1-1	-	-	TRBV19	TGTGCCACAAAGGGCCGCCTATTCAACACTGAAGCTTTCTTT	CATKGRLFNTEAFF
TRBJ1-2	once	-	TRBV24-1	TGTGCCACCAAGGGGTTAGGGGAATATGGCTACACCTTC	CATKGLGEYGYTF
TRBJ2-7	-	-	TRBV6-2/TRBV6-3	TGTGCCAGCAGTTACCGGACCCGGACAGAGACCTACGAGCAGTACTTC	CASSYRTRTETYEQYF
TRBJ1-1	-	-	TRBV11-2	TGTGCCAGCAGCGTAGTAGGTAGGGCTGAAGCTTTCTTT	CASSVVGRAEAFF
TRBJ2-5	-	-	TRBV28	TGTGCCAGCAGTTTATTCAGGGGGGGTGAGACCCAGTACTTC	CASSLFRGGETQYF
TRBJ2-7	-	-	TRBV11-2	TGTGCCAGCAGCCCAACGGGGTCCCTCCCCCACCTCTACGAGCAGTACTTC	CASSPTGSLPHLYEQYF
TRBJ2-1	once	-	TRBV27	TGTGCCAGCACCCCAAGGAGTGCCCTCAATGAGCAGTTCTTC	CASTPRSALNEQFF
TRBJ2-5	-	-	TRBV30	TGTGCCTGGAGTGGCTCCTCTAGTATGGGGGAGACCCAGTACTTC	CAWSGSSSMGETQYF
TRBJ2-3	-	TRBD1	TRBV24-1	TGTGCCACCAGTGACCACAGGGGTGGGGGTTCAGATACGCAGTATTTT	CATSDHRGGGSDTQYF
TRBJ1-3	-	-	TRBV9	TGTGCCAGCAGCGTAGCTGGAGACGAGTATGGAAACACCATATATTTT	CASSVAGDEYGNTIYF
TRBJ1-2	-	TRBD1	TRBV28	TGTGCCAGCAGTTCTCCTGGGACAGATGGCTACACCTTC	CASSSPGTDGYTF
TRBJ2-3	once	TRBD2	TRBV6-4	TGTGCCAGCAGTGTTGATAGCGGGGGATCCGATACGCAGTATTTT	CASSVDSGGSDTQYF
TRBJ2-5	-	TRBD2	TRBV7-9	TGTGCCAGCAGCTTATGGCTAGCGGGGGGAGAGACCCAGTACTTC	CASSLWLAGGETQYF
TRBJ2-3	-	TRBD2	TRBV9	TGTGCCAGCAGCGTAGGGGCAGCGGGGGGGCGTTTTGGGTTTGGAGATACGCAGTATTTT	CASSVGAAGGRFGFGDTQYF
TRBJ1-5	-	-	TRBV11-3	TGTGCCAGCAGCTTACGGGAAGGTCAGCCCCAGCATTTT	CASSLREGQPQHF
TRBJ2-4	-	TRBD1	TRBV7-8	TGTGCCAGCAGCCCCCTGGGACAGTCCAAAAACATTCAGTACTTC	CASSPLGQSKNIQYF
TRBJ2-2	-	-	TRBV7-2	TGTGCCAGCAGCTTAGTCCCGGGGGGCAACACCGGGGAGCTGTTTTTT	CASSLVPGGNTGELFF